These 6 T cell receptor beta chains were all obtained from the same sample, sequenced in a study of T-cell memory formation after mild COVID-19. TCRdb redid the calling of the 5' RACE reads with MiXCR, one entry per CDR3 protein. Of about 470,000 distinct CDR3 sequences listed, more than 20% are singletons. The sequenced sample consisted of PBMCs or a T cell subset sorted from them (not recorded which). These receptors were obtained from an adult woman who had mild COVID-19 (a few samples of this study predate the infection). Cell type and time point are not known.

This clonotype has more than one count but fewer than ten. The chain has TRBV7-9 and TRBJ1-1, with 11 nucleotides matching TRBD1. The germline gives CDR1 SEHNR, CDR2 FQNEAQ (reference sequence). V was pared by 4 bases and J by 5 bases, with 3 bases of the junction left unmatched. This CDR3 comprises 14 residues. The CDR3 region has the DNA TGTGCCAGCAGCTGGGACAGGGGGTTGACTGAAGCTTTCTTT. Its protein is CASSWDRGLTEAFF.

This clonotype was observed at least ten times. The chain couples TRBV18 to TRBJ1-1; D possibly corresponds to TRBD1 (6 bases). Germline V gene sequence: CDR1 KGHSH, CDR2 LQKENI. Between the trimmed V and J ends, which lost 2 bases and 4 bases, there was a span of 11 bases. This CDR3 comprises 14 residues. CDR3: CASSPSRGGTEAFF. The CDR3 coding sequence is TGTGCCAGCTCACCAAGTCGAGGGGGCACTGAAGCTTTCTTT.

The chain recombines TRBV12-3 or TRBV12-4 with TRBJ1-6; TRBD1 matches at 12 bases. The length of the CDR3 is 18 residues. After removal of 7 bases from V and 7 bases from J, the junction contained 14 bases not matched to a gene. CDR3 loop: CASTFQGTGGFWNSPLHF. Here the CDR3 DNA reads TGTGCCAGCACCTTCCAGGGGACAGGGGGCTTTTGGAATTCACCCCTCCACTTT.

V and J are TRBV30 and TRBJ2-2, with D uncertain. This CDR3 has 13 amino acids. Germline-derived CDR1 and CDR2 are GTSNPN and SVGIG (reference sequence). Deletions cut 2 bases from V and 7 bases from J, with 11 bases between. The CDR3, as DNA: TGTGCCTGGAGTAGGTCCTTCGGCGGGGAGCTGTTTTTT. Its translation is CAWSRSFGGELFF.

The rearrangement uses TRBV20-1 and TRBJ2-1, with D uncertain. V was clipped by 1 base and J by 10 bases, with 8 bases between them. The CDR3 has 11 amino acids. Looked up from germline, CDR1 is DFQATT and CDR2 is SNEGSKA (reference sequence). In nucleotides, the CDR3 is TGCAGTGCTAGAGCGCCCTCCGAGCAGTTCTTC. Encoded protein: CSARAPSEQFF.

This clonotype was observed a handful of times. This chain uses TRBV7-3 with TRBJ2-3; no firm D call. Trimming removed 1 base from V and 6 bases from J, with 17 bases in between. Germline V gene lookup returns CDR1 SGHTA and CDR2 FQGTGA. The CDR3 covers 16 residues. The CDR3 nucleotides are TGTGCCAGCAGCTTAAAACCCCCCCGTAACGGGGATACGCAGTATTTT. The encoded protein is CASSLKPPRNGDTQYF.